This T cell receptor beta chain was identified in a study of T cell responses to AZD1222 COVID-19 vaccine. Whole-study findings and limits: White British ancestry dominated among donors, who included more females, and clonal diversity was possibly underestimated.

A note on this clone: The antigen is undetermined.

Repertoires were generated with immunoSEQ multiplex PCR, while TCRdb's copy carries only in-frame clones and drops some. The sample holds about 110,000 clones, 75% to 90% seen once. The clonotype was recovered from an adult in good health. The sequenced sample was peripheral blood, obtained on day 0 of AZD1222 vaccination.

The CDR3 DNA follows: TGTGCCAGCAGTTACCGGGACAGGGACGAGCAGTACTTC. Protein sequence: CASSYRDRDEQYF. The rearrangement uses TRBV6-2 or TRBV6-3 and TRBJ2-7, with 9 bases fitting TRBD1. Germline V gene lookup returns CDR1 MNHEY and CDR2 SVGEGT. The CDR3 totals 13 residues. The junction had 1 base not matched to a gene; V was cut back by 2 bases and J by 5 bases.